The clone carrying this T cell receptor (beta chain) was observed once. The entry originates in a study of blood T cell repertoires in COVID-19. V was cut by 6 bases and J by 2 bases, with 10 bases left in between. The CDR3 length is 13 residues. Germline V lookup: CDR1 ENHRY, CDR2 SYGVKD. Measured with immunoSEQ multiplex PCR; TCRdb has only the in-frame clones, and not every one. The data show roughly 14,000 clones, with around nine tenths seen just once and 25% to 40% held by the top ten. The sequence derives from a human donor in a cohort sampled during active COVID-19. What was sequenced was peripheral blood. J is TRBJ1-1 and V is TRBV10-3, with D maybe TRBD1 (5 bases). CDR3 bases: TGTGCCATCAGAGGGGCAGGAAACACTGAAGCTTTCTTT. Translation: CAIRGAGNTEAFF.